This T cell receptor beta chain was obtained from a study of T cells in localized non-small cell lung cancer. Concerning this clone itself: The antigen is undetermined.

Clones were sequenced by immunoSEQ multiplex PCR, and TCRdb holds only the in-frame ones, with some missing. The data hold fewer than 35,000 clones, with 75% to 90% observed a single time. CDR1 is KGHSH and CDR2 is LQKENI in the germline V gene. CDR3 length: 15 residues. With V trimmed by 3 bases and J by 5 bases, 7 bases remained unmatched. Study-wide results and limits: Across samples, adjacent lung featured a median roughly 61 of the top 100 tumor clones. Higher adjacent-lung clonality was associated with shorter survival. Without multi-region sequencing, intratumor heterogeneity could not be excluded. Uninvolved adjacent lung had higher T cell clonality than tumor and all other tissues.

The genes are TRBV18 and TRBJ1-1, with 9 bases aligning to TRBD1. The sequence came from a man aged 35 to 69 with stage I lung adenocarcinoma. The sequencing used peripheral blood, collected before any cancer treatment. As DNA, the CDR3 is TGTGCCAGCTCACCTGGGACAGGGCGGAGTACTGAAGCTTTCTTT. Protein: CASSPGTGRSTEAFF. Together with reference TRBV18 and TRBJ1-1, the CDR3 gives the full variable domain: NAGVMQNPRHLVRRRGQEARLRCSPMKGHSHVYWYRQLPEEGLKFMVYLQKENIIDESGMPKERFSAEFPKEGPSILRIQQVVRGDSAAYFCASSPGTGRSTEAFFGQGTRLTVV.